The 6 T cell receptor beta chains below come from one sample, sequenced in a study of technical replicates of blood from several donors. Sequencing used immunoSEQ multiplex PCR; TCRdb keeps in-frame clones, though not all of them. The data show approximately 88,000 clones, around 96% seen once. The specimen was T cells isolated from PBMCs. Receptors originate from a human donor in good health.

The chain combines TRBV11-3 with TRBJ2-2; no reliable D call. Germline assignment: CDR1 SGHNT and CDR2 YENEEA. V was cut by 1 base and J by 3 bases, with 9 bases left in between. This CDR3 comprises 15 residues. DNA of the CDR3: TGTGCCAGCAGCTTAGGCATCGGTTACACCGGGGAGCTGTTTTTT. Amino acid sequence: CASSLGIGYTGELFF. Using reference TRBV11-3 and TRBJ2-2 for the parts outside the CDR3, the full variable domain is EAGVVQSPRYKIIEKKQPVAFWCNPISGHNTLYWYLQNLGQGPELLIRYENEEAVDDSQLPKDRFSAERLKGVDSTLKIQPAELGDSAVYLCASSLGIGYTGELFFGEGSRLTVL.

This clone was counted once. The chain joins TRBV6-5 to TRBJ2-2; D not resolved. CDR1 is MNHEY and CDR2 is SVGAGI in the germline V gene. CDR3 length equals 13 residues. Trimming took 0 bases from V and 5 from J, leaving 4 bases between them. The CDR3: CASSYSQTGELFF. The CDR3 nucleotides read TGTGCCAGCAGTTACTCCCAGACCGGGGAGCTGTTTTTT.

The V and J genes are TRBV9 and TRBJ2-7; 9 bases map to TRBD1. This CDR3 spans 13 amino acids. J lost 1 base, V lost 5 bases, and 1 base had no gene match. Germline V CDR1 and CDR2: SGDLS, YYNGEE. The CDR3 DNA follows: TGTGCCAGCAGGGGACAGGGTTCCTACGAGCAGTACTTC. Protein: CASRGQGSYEQYF. The full variable domain, rest sourced from reference TRBV9 and TRBJ2-7, is DSGVTQTPKHLITATGQRVTLRCSPRSGDLSVYWYQQSLDQGLQFLIQYYNGEERAKGNILERFSAQQFPDLHSELNLSSLELGDSALYFCASRGQGSYEQYFGPGTRLTVT.

This clone was seen a single time. The chain joins TRBV6-5 to TRBJ2-7; D is undetermined. This CDR3 has 11 amino acids. V lost 5 bases to trimming and J lost 4 bases, with 6 bases between them. Germline assignment: CDR1 MNHEY and CDR2 SVGAGI. CDR3 in amino acids: CASSGSYEQYF. In DNA form, the CDR3 reads TGTGCCAGCAGTGGCAGTTACGAGCAGTACTTC.

This clone was detected once. The chain combines TRBV7-6 with TRBJ2-3; 8 bases align to TRBD2. This CDR3 has 15 residues. Germline-derived CDR1 and CDR2 are SGHVS and FNYEAQ. J gave up 4 bases and V 7 bases, and 10 bases lay outside the gene matches. The CDR3 sequence: CASTQNLAGSDTQYF. For the CDR3, the DNA is TGTGCCAGCACACAGAACTTAGCGGGATCAGATACGCAGTATTTT.

The J gene is TRBJ2-2, the V gene TRBV4-2; D perhaps matches TRBD2 (5 bases). Germline V gene data show CDR1 as LGHNA and CDR2 as YNFKEQ. This CDR3 has 16 residues. With 1 base removed from V and 2 bases from J, the gap between germline ends came to 11 bases. The DNA for the CDR3 is TGTGCCAGCAGCCAAGCTAACGGGGTAAACACCGGGGAGCTGTTTTTT. Its protein product is CASSQANGVNTGELFF.